These T cell receptor beta chains were read from a single sample in a study of blood T cell repertoires in COVID-19. Profiling relied on immunoSEQ multiplex PCR, and the TCRdb table lists in-frame clones only, not all of them. The sample has 250,000 to 300,000 clones; about 88% are singletons. Material: peripheral blood. These receptors were obtained from a man between 18 and 35 years old with active or convalescent COVID-19. The CDR3 runs from the conserved cysteine through the conserved F or W. Fields, in order: V gene, J gene, clone size, D gene, CDR3 length, CDR3 DNA, CDR3 protein. D genes are given only for firm matches. Rows give clone size only sometimes, using once, few, many, or a class for an expanded clone.

>TRBV18|TRBJ1-6|once|-|15
TGTGCCAGCTCACCACGCCCATACAGGGTTTCACCCCTCCACTTT
CASSPRPYRVSPLHF
>TRBV15|TRBJ2-7|-|-|13
TGTGCCACCAGCTCTCCGAGGCGCTACGAGCAGTACTTC
CATSSPRRYEQYF
>TRBV7-2|TRBJ2-7|-|-|12
TGTGCCAGCAGCCCTTGGAGCTACGAGCAGTACTTC
CASSPWSYEQYF
>TRBV12-3/TRBV12-4|TRBJ2-4|-|TRBD2|13
TGTGCCAGCAGTTCGCGGGAGCCAAACATTCAGTACTTC
CASSSREPNIQYF
>TRBV9|TRBJ1-2|-|TRBD1|13
TGTGCCAGCAGCTGGACAGGGGCAAGTAGCTACACCTTC
CASSWTGASSYTF
>TRBV7-2|TRBJ2-7|-|-|14
TGTGCCAGCAGCTTTCACGGGAGTGGGTACGAGCAGTACTTC
CASSFHGSGYEQYF
>TRBV7-3|TRBJ2-2|-|TRBD2|15
TGTGCCAGCAGCTCAGGACTAGCGGGGGCCGGGGAGCTGTTTTTT
CASSSGLAGAGELFF
>TRBV7-2|TRBJ1-4|-|-|14
TGTGCCAGCAGCACATATCTCGATAATGAAAAACTGTTTTTT
CASSTYLDNEKLFF
>TRBV6-5|TRBJ1-5|-|TRBD1|16
TGTGCCAGCAGTTGGGCACAGGGGGCGCCGCGGCAGCCCCAGCATTTT
CASSWAQGAPRQPQHF
>TRBV12-5|TRBJ1-4|few|-|17
TGTGCTAGTGGTTTGCTATCCCTCGGGTCGGTGGGTGAAAAACTGTTTTTT
CASGLLSLGSVGEKLFF
>TRBV10-3|TRBJ2-3|-|TRBD2|15
TGTGCCGCTGGAAAACAGAGCGGGAGCGTCGATACGCAGTATTTT
CAAGKQSGSVDTQYF
>TRBV19|TRBJ2-7|-|TRBD1|14
TGTGCCAGTACCCAGACAGGGAGCTCCTACGAGCAGTACTTC
CASTQTGSSYEQYF
>TRBV28|TRBJ1-3|once|-|14
TGTGCCAGCAGTGGTTCGGGGGTTGGAAACACCATATATTTT
CASSGSGVGNTIYF
>TRBV7-2|TRBJ2-7|-|-|11
TGTGCCAGCAGACGAGCCCACGAGCAGTACTTC
CASRRAHEQYF
>TRBV2|TRBJ1-3|-|-|16
TGTGCCAGCAGTGAATCAGGGCCCCGGAGCGGAAACACCATATATTTT
CASSESGPRSGNTIYF
>TRBV7-6|TRBJ1-3|-|-|15
TGTGCCAGCAGCTCATCAGGGACTCGGGGAAACACCATATATTTT
CASSSSGTRGNTIYF
>TRBV30|TRBJ1-6|-|-|13
TGTGCCTGGAGCAGTCAGTTATTGTCACCCCTCCACTTT
CAWSSQLLSPLHF
>TRBV7-2|TRBJ2-1|-|TRBD2|18
TGTGCCAGCAGCTTAGTTTCTGCGGGAGGGGGCTCCTACAATGAGCAGTTCTTC
CASSLVSAGGGSYNEQFF
>TRBV11-3|TRBJ2-7|once|TRBD2|13
TGTGCCAGCAGCTATACCCCGGGGGGCGAGCAGTACTTC
CASSYTPGGEQYF
>TRBV3-1/TRBV3-2|TRBJ2-7|once|TRBD1|17
TGTGCCAGCAGCCACTATGGACAGGGCCGGATAACCTACGAGCAGTACTTC
CASSHYGQGRITYEQYF
>TRBV4-1|TRBJ1-6|-|-|17
TGCGCCAGCAGAACATACGGGGGACCAACTCGGGATTCACCCCTCCACTTT
CASRTYGGPTRDSPLHF
>TRBV7-2|TRBJ2-1|-|TRBD1|17
TGTGCCAGCAGCTTCACGCCCGCGGGACAGGGATTCAATGAGCAGTTCTTC
CASSFTPAGQGFNEQFF
>TRBV12-5|TRBJ1-3|-|-|19
TGTGCTAGTGGATCGGGGGGTTGGGGCGGATGGAAGATTGGAAACACCATATATTTT
CASGSGGWGGWKIGNTIYF
>TRBV2|TRBJ2-1|once|-|12
TGTGCCAGCGTCAGGCTATACAATGAGCAGTTCTTC
CASVRLYNEQFF
>TRBV18|TRBJ1-5|many|-|15
TGTGCCAGCTCACCAGGGCAGGGTGGGGATCAGCCCCAGCATTTT
CASSPGQGGDQPQHF
>TRBV27|TRBJ1-2|-|-|14
TGTGCCAGCAGTTTATCCCCGGTCTTCTATGGCTACACCTTC
CASSLSPVFYGYTF
>TRBV6-6|TRBJ1-5|-|-|16
TGTGCCAGCAGCCTTAAAGGGGGTTCTCTCAATCAGCCCCAGCATTTT
CASSLKGGSLNQPQHF
>TRBV7-3|TRBJ1-2|-|TRBD1|13
TGTGCCAGCAGCCGCGGGGACAGGGATGGCTACACCTTC
CASSRGDRDGYTF
>TRBV7-9|TRBJ2-3|-|-|15
TGTGCCAGCAGCCCCTTCTCCCCCTCCACAGATACGCAGTATTTT
CASSPFSPSTDTQYF
>TRBV3-1/TRBV3-2|TRBJ2-3|-|TRBD2|16
TGTGCCAGCAGCCCCAATCCAAGCGGGGGCGGCGATACGCAGTATTTT
CASSPNPSGGGDTQYF
>TRBV3-1/TRBV3-2|TRBJ2-7|-|-|15
TGTGCCAGCAGCCATAAGAACGGGCGCGGGCACGAGCAGTACTTC
CASSHKNGRGHEQYF
>TRBV28|TRBJ1-5|-|-|13
TGTGCCAGTACCACCTACGGGGAAGGGCCCCAGCATTTT
CASTTYGEGPQHF